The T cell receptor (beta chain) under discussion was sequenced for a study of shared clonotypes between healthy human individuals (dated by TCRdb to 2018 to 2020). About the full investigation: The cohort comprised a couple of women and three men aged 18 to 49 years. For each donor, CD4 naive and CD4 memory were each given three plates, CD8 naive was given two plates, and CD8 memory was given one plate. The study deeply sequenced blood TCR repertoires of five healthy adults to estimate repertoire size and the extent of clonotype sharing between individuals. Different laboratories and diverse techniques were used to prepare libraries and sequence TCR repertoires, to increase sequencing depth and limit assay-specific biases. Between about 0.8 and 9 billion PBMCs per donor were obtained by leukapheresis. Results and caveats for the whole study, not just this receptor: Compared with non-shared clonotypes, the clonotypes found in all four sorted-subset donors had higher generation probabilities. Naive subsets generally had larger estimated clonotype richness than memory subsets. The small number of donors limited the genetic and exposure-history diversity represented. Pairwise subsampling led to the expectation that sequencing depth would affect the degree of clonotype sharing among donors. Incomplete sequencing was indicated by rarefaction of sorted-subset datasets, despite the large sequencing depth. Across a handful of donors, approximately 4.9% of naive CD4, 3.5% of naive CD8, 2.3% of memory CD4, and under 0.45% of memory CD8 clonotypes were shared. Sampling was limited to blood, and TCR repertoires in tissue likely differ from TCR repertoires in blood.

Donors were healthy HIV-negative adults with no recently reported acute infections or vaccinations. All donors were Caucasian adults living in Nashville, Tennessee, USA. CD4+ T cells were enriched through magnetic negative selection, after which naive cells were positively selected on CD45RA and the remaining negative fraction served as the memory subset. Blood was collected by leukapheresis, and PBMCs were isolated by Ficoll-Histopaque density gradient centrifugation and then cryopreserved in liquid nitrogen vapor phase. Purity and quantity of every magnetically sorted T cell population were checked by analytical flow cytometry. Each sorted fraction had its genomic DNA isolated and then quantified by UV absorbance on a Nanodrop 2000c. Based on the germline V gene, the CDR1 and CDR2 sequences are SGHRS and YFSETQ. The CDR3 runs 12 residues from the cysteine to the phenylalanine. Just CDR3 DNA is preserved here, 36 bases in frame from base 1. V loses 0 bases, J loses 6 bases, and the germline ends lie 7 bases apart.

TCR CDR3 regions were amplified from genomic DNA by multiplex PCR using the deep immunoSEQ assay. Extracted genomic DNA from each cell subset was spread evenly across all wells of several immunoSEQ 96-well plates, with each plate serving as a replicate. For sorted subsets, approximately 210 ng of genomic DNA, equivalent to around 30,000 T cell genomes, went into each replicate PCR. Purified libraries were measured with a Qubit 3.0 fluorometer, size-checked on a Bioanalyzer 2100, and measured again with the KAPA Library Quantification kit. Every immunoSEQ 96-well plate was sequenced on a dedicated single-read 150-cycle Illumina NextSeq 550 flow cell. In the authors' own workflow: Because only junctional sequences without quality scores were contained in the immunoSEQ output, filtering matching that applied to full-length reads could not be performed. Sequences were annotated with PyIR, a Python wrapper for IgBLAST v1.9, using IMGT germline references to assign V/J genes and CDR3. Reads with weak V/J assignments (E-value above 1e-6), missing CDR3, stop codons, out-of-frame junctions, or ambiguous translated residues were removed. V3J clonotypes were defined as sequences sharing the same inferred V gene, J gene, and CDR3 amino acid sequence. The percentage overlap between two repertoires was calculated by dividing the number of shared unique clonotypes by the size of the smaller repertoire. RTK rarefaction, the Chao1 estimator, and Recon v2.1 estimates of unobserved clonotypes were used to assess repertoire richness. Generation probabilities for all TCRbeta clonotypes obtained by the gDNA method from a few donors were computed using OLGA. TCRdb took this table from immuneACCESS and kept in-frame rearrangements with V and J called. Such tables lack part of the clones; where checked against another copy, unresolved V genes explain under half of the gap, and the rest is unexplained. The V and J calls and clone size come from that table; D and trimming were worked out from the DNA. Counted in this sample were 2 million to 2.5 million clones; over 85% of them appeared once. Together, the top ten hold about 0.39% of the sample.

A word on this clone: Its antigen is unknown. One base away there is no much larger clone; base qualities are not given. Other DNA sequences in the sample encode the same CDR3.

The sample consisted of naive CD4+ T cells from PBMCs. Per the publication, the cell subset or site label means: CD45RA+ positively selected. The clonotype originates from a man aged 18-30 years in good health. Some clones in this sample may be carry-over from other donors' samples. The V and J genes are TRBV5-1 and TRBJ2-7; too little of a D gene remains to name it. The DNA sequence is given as TGCGCCAGCAGCTTGGGAGGTGGCGAGCAGTACTTC. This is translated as CASSLGGGEQYF.